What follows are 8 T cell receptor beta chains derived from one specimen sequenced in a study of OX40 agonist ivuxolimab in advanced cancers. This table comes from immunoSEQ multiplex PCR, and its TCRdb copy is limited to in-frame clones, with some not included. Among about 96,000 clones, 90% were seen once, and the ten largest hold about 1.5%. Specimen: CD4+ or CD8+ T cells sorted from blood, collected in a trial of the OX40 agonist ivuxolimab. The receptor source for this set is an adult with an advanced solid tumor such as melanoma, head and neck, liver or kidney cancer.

CDR3 bases: TGCGCCAGCAGCCAGGGTTCTAGCGGGAGGGGGTACAATGAGCAGTTCTTC. This sequence encodes CASSQGSSGRGYNEQFF. The gene calls are TRBV4-3 and TRBJ2-1; 12 positions match TRBD2. Per germline, CDR1 LGHNA and CDR2 YSLEER. CDR3 size: 17 residues. Trimming took 3 bases from V and 4 from J; bases not matched to a gene: 7.

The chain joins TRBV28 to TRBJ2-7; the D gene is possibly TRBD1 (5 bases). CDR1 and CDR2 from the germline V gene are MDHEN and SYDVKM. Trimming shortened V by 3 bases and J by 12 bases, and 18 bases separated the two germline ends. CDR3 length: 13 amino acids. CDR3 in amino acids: CASSLRQPTGPYF. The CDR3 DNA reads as TGTGCCAGCAGTTTGAGACAGCCTACGGGTCCGTACTTC.

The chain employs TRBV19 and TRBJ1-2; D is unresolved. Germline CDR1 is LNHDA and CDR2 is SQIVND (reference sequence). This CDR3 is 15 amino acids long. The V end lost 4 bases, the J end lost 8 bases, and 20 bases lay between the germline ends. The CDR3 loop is CASSSVARLAEGYTF. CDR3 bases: TGTGCCAGTAGTAGCGTTGCGAGGCTAGCCGAGGGCTACACCTTC.

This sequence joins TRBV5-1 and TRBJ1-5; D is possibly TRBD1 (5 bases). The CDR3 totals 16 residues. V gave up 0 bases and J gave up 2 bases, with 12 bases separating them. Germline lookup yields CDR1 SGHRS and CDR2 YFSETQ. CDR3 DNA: TGCGCCAGCAGCTTGGTTAGGGGTTTAGGCAATCAGCCCCAGCATTTT. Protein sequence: CASSLVRGLGNQPQHF.

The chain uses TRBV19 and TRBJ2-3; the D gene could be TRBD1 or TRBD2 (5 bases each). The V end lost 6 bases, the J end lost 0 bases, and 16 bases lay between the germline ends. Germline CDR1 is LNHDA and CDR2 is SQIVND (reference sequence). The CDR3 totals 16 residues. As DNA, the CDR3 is TGTGCCAGTAGCCCCCCACGGGACGCCAGCACAGATACGCAGTATTTT. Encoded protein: CASSPPRDASTDTQYF.

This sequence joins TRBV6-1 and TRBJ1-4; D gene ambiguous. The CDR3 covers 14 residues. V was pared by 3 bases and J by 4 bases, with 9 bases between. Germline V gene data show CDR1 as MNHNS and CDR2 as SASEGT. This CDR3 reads CASSDGVVNEKLFF. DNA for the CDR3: TGTGCCAGCAGTGATGGGGTCGTTAATGAAAAACTGTTTTTT.

The CDR3 nucleotides read TGTGCCAGTAAGACGCGGGTCGGAGATACGCAGTATTTT. The encoded protein is CASKTRVGDTQYF. The chain links TRBV19 to TRBJ2-3; perhaps TRBD2 as D (5 bases). The ends were cut back, 7 bases at V and 5 bases at J, with 13 bases in the middle. CDR1 is LNHDA and CDR2 is SQIVND in the germline V gene (reference sequence). The CDR3 consists of 13 residues.

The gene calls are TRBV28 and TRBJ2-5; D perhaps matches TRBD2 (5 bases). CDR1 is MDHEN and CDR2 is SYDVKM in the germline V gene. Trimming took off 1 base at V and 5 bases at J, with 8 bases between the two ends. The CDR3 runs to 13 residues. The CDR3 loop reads CASSLYGVETQYF. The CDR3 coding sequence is TGTGCCAGCAGTTTATACGGGGTCGAGACCCAGTACTTC.